A selection of T cell receptor beta chains follows, all from one sample in a study of blood T cell repertoires in COVID-19. The assay was immunoSEQ multiplex PCR, and TCRdb's table has in-frame clones only and misses some. The sample lists about 210,000 clones, about 80% occurring once. The sample was peripheral blood. Every receptor here comes from a woman between 35 and 50 years old with active or convalescent COVID-19. Each CDR3 is given with its conserved first and last residue. Fields, in order: CDR3 length, V gene, D gene, clone size, J gene, CDR3 protein, CDR3 DNA. A D gene is named only where the DNA matches it firmly. Some rows mark clone size as missing; the rest say once, few, many or name a class of expanded clone.

>17|TRBV7-9|TRBD1|NA|TRBJ2-6
CATTPRTGRSGANVLTF
TGTGCCACAACTCCGAGGACAGGGCGCTCTGGGGCCAACGTCCTGACTTTC
>17|TRBV19|TRBD2|NA|TRBJ2-1
CASSMGKRGGLYNEQFF
TGTGCCAGTAGTATGGGGAAGCGGGGGGGTCTCTACAATGAGCAGTTCTTC
>17|TRBV7-9|TRBD1|NA|TRBJ1-3
CASSLQRGLIPGNTIYF
TGTGCCAGCAGCTTACAGAGGGGGCTTATCCCTGGAAACACCATATATTTT
>16|TRBV6-2/TRBV6-3|NA|NA|TRBJ1-6
CASSYWGVSYNSPLHF
TGTGCCAGCAGTTACTGGGGGGTCTCCTATAATTCACCCCTCCACTTT
>13|TRBV12-3/TRBV12-4|TRBD1|NA|TRBJ2-5
CASSPGGWETQYF
TGTGCCAGCAGCCCAGGGGGCTGGGAGACCCAGTACTTC
>12|TRBV11-1|NA|few|TRBJ1-1
CASSSTLREAFF
TGTGCCAGCAGCTCTACCCTCCGTGAAGCTTTCTTT
>15|TRBV30|TRBD1|NA|TRBJ1-5
CAWKPPGTGNQPQHF
TGTGCCTGGAAACCTCCCGGGACAGGGAATCAGCCCCAGCATTTT
>16|TRBV2|TRBD1|NA|TRBJ1-2
CASSEDYGQGSRGYTF
TGTGCCAGCAGTGAAGATTACGGACAGGGATCGCGAGGCTACACCTTC
>14|TRBV11-2|TRBD2|NA|TRBJ2-5
CASSSQTSGATQYF
TGTGCCAGCAGCTCACAGACTAGCGGCGCCACCCAGTACTTC
>15|TRBV7-8|TRBD1|NA|TRBJ2-2
CASSPNRGRPGELFF
TGTGCCAGCAGCCCCAACAGGGGGCGCCCCGGGGAGCTGTTTTTT
>16|TRBV7-8|NA|few|TRBJ2-7
CASTADGGTFNYEQYF
TGTGCCAGCACCGCGGACGGAGGGACTTTCAATTACGAGCAGTACTTC
>14|TRBV30|NA|NA|TRBJ2-7
CAWSKREVSYEQYF
TGTGCCTGGAGTAAGAGGGAGGTTTCCTACGAGCAGTACTTC
>17|TRBV4-3|NA|once|TRBJ2-7
CASSQDYWASQAYEQYF
TGCGCCAGCAGCCAAGATTACTGGGCGTCACAGGCCTACGAGCAGTACTTC
>17|TRBV11-3|TRBD2|NA|TRBJ2-1
CASSLGREWSLYNEQFF
TGTGCCAGCAGTCTAGGGCGGGAGTGGTCCCTTTACAATGAGCAGTTCTTC
>15|TRBV27|TRBD1|NA|TRBJ1-2
CASRKLGTGQYGYTF
TGTGCCAGCAGGAAATTAGGGACAGGGCAGTATGGCTACACCTTC
>13|TRBV7-3|NA|NA|TRBJ2-5
CASSLNRVETQYF
TGTGCCAGCAGCTTAAACAGGGTAGAGACCCAGTACTTC
>18|TRBV7-2|TRBD2|few|TRBJ2-2
CASSLVHLAGSNTGELFF
TGTGCCAGCAGCTTAGTCCATCTAGCGGGGTCGAACACCGGGGAGCTGTTTTTT
>15|TRBV7-3|TRBD1|NA|TRBJ2-1
CASSSSGTGNNEQFF
TGTGCCAGCAGCTCCTCCGGGACAGGGAACAATGAGCAGTTCTTC
>13|TRBV13|NA|NA|TRBJ1-4
CASSLGSAGKLFF
TGTGCCAGCAGCTTAGGGTCGGCGGGAAAACTGTTTTTT
>18|TRBV5-6|NA|once|TRBJ2-1
CASSLGSGTPTSYNEQFF
TGTGCCAGCAGCTTGGGTTCCGGGACTCCTACTTCCTACAATGAGCAGTTCTTC
>15|TRBV9|NA|NA|TRBJ2-2
CASSTGTPNTGELFF
TGTGCCAGCAGCACCGGGACTCCGAACACCGGGGAGCTGTTTTTT
>15|TRBV6-4|TRBD1|few|TRBJ1-1
CASSASRQGETEAFF
TGTGCCAGCAGTGCGAGCAGACAGGGAGAAACTGAAGCTTTCTTT
>13|TRBV12-3/TRBV12-4|NA|NA|TRBJ2-5
CAIRGAAEETQYF
TGTGCCATCCGTGGGGCGGCGGAAGAGACCCAGTACTTC
>15|TRBV18|NA|NA|TRBJ1-2
CASSPEKGKDYGYTF
TGTGCCAGCTCACCCGAGAAGGGGAAGGACTATGGCTACACCTTC
>15|TRBV11-2|TRBD1|few|TRBJ2-7
CASSSQGARLDEQYF
TGTGCCAGCAGCTCTCAGGGGGCCCGACTGGACGAGCAGTACTTC
>15|TRBV6-1|NA|NA|TRBJ1-4
CASSEQGRTNEKLFF
TGTGCCAGCAGTGAGCAGGGAAGGACTAATGAAAAACTGTTTTTT
>14|TRBV27|NA|NA|TRBJ2-7
CASRPRTVSYEQYF
TGTGCCAGCAGACCTAGGACTGTCTCCTACGAGCAGTACTTC
>13|TRBV30|NA|NA|TRBJ2-6
CAWGGHGANVLTF
TGTGCCTGGGGGGGGCACGGGGCCAACGTCCTGACTTTC
>17|TRBV5-1|TRBD1|NA|TRBJ2-7
CASSYNTVGQGAYEQYF
TGCGCCAGCAGTTATAATACCGTGGGACAGGGAGCCTACGAGCAGTACTTC
>12|TRBV7-9|NA|NA|TRBJ1-2
CASSFPPGGYTF
TGTGCCAGCAGCTTCCCCCCCGGGGGCTACACCTTC
>14|TRBV27|TRBD1|NA|TRBJ2-3
CASTLTGGTDTQYF
TGTGCCAGCACCCTTACAGGGGGGACAGATACGCAGTATTTT
>17|TRBV13|TRBD1|NA|TRBJ1-1
CASSRLPGTGGNTEAFF
TGTGCCAGCAGCCGTCTCCCCGGGACAGGGGGTAACACTGAAGCTTTCTTT
>15|TRBV19|NA|NA|TRBJ1-5
CASKAGEISNQPQHF
TGTGCCAGTAAAGCAGGGGAGATTAGCAATCAGCCCCAGCATTTT
>13|TRBV3-1/TRBV3-2|NA|NA|TRBJ1-1
CASSQDVNTEAFF
TGTGCCAGCAGCCAAGACGTGAACACTGAAGCTTTCTTT
>12|TRBV30|TRBD1|NA|TRBJ1-1
CARRQGDTEAFF
TGTGCCCGCAGACAGGGGGACACTGAAGCTTTCTTT
>12|TRBV2|NA|NA|TRBJ2-5
CASRDKQETQYF
TGTGCCAGCCGGGACAAACAAGAGACCCAGTACTTC
>13|TRBV6-5|NA|NA|TRBJ2-5
CASTLGQGETQYF
TGTGCCAGCACCCTCGGGCAGGGGGAGACCCAGTACTTC
>15|TRBV6-2/TRBV6-3|NA|NA|TRBJ2-3
CASSYPNRPKVTQYF
TGTGCCAGCAGTTACCCGAACAGACCAAAAGTAACGCAGTATTTT
>17|TRBV19|TRBD1|NA|TRBJ1-6
CASSPSMGQFNNSPLHF
TGTGCCAGTAGTCCTTCAATGGGACAGTTTAATAATTCACCCCTCCACTTT
>14|TRBV9|NA|once|TRBJ1-1
CASSAISEGTEAFF
TGTGCCAGCAGTGCCATCTCGGAGGGAACTGAAGCTTTCTTT
>14|TRBV30|TRBD1|few|TRBJ2-7
CAWSTGTGSYEQYF
TGTGCCTGGAGTACCGGGACAGGATCCTACGAGCAGTACTTC
>18|TRBV9|TRBD2|NA|TRBJ2-1
CASSVEWGRGRASNEQFF
TGTGCCAGCAGCGTAGAGTGGGGACGCGGGAGGGCCTCTAATGAGCAGTTCTTC
>16|TRBV7-2|NA|NA|TRBJ1-1
CASSLDFWDMNTEAFF
TGTGCCAGCAGCTTAGATTTTTGGGACATGAACACTGAAGCTTTCTTT
>15|TRBV29-1|TRBD1|once|TRBJ2-1
CSVARGTGDRNEQFF
TGCAGCGTTGCCCGGGGGACAGGGGATCGGAATGAGCAGTTCTTC
>17|TRBV24-1|TRBD2|NA|TRBJ2-2
CATSDLTSGSRTGELFF
TGTGCCACCAGTGATTTGACTAGCGGGAGTAGGACCGGGGAGCTGTTTTTT
>14|TRBV5-4|TRBD1|NA|TRBJ2-1
CASSLAGTGGEQFF
TGTGCCAGCAGCTTGGCTGGAACAGGGGGTGAGCAGTTCTTC